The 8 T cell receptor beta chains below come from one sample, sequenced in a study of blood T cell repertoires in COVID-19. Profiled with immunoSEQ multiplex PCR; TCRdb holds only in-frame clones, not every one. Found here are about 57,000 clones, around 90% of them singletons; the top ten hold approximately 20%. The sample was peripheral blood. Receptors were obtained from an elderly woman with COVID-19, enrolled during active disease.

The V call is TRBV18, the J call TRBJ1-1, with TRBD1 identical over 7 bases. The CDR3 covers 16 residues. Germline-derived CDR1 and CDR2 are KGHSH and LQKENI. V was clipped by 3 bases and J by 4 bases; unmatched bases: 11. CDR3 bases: TGTGCCAGCTCACCTTTCTCACAGGGGAGGAGCACTGAAGCTTTCTTT. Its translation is CASSPFSQGRSTEAFF.

CDR3 sequence reads: CASSVRPGTLEGFYEQYF. The DNA of the CDR3 is TGTGCCAGCAGCGTTCGTCCCGGGACTTTAGAGGGCTTCTACGAGCAGTACTTC. The V call is TRBV9, the J call TRBJ2-7; the D gene is possibly TRBD2 (6 bases). CDR1 SGDLS and CDR2 YYNGEE come from the germline V gene. The CDR3 extends over 18 amino acids. Trimming left V 2 bases short and J 3 bases short, with 24 bases between.

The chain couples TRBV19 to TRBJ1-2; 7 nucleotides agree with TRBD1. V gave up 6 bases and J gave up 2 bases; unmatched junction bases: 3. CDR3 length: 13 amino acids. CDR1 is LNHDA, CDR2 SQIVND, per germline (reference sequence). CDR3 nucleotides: TGTGCCAGTAGAATGACAGGGAACTATGGCTACACCTTC. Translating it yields CASRMTGNYGYTF.

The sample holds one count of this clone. CDR3 sequence: CASSVGVSGAKETQYF. DNA of the CDR3: TGTGCCAGCAGCGTAGGAGTTAGCGGGGCGAAAGAGACCCAGTACTTC. The gene calls are TRBV9 and TRBJ2-5; TRBD2 matches at 8 bases. This CDR3 spans 16 amino acids. The germline CDR1 and CDR2 sequences are SGDLS and YYNGEE. After removal of 0 bases from V and 3 bases from J, the junction contained 7 bases not matched to a gene.

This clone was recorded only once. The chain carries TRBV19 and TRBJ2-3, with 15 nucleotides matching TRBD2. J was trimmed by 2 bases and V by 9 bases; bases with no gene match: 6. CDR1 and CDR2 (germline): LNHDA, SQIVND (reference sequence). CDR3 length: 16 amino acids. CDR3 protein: CASRGTSGGFTDTQYF. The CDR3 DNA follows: TGTGCCAGCCGAGGGACTAGCGGGGGGTTCACAGATACGCAGTATTTT.

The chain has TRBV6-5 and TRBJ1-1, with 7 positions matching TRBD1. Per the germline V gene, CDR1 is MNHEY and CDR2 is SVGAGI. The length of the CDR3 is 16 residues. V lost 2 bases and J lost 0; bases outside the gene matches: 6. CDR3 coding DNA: TGTGCCAGCAGTTACACGGACAGGAGGATGAACACTGAAGCTTTCTTT. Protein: CASSYTDRRMNTEAFF.

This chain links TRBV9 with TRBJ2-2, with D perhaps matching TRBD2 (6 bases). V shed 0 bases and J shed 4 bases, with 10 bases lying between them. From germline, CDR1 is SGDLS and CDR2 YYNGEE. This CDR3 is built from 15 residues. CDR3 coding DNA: TGTGCCAGCAGCGTAGGGGGGGTGGCCACCGGGGAGCTGTTTTTT. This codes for CASSVGGVATGELFF.

CDR3 bases: TGCGCCAGCAGCTTGTCGGGGGGCGGGGATTCGGAGACCCAGTACTTC. Amino acids: CASSLSGGGDSETQYF. This chain connects TRBV5-1 to TRBJ2-5; weak D call: TRBD2 (7 bases). Germline assignment: CDR1 SGHRS and CDR2 YFSETQ. CDR3 length equals 16 residues. Trimming stripped 1 base from V and 5 bases from J, with 18 bases between. Variable domain in full (rest from reference TRBV5-1 and TRBJ2-5): KAGVTQTPRYLIKTRGQQVTLSCSPISGHRSVSWYQQTPGQGLQFLFEYFSETQRNKGNFPGRFSGRQFSNSRSEMNVSTLELGDSALYLCASSLSGGGDSETQYFGPGTRLLVL.